The T cell receptor (beta chain) under discussion was sequenced for a study of T-cell memory formation after mild COVID-19. On the study more broadly: Among the donors, TCR clusters were largely specific to each donor.

Study-wide findings and caveats: Contracting clones localized mainly to CM and EM when CD4+ and mainly to EMRA when CD8+.

As to this clonotype: Antigen unknown.

TCR alpha and TCR beta cDNA libraries carrying sample barcodes and UMIs came from 5'RACE with constant-segment primers. TCRdb itself ran the 5' RACE reads through MiXCR, one entry per CDR3 protein. The data hold some 210,000 distinct CDR3 sequences, with more than 9% observed a single time. CDR1 and CDR2 (germline): SGHRS, YFSETQ. The V and J ends lost 5 bases and 4 bases, in that order; junction bases with no gene match: 8. This CDR3 has 15 amino acids. This receptor was identified in a man between 18 and 29 years old who had mild COVID-19 (a few samples of this study predate the infection). Cell type and time point are not known. The chain couples TRBV5-1 to TRBJ2-5; 10 nucleotides agree with TRBD1. Sequencing used PBMCs or a T cell subset sorted from them (not recorded which). In DNA form, the CDR3 reads TGCGCCAGCAGTGCCGGGACAGGGGTGGGAGAGACCCAGTACTTC. Protein sequence: CASSAGTGVGETQYF.